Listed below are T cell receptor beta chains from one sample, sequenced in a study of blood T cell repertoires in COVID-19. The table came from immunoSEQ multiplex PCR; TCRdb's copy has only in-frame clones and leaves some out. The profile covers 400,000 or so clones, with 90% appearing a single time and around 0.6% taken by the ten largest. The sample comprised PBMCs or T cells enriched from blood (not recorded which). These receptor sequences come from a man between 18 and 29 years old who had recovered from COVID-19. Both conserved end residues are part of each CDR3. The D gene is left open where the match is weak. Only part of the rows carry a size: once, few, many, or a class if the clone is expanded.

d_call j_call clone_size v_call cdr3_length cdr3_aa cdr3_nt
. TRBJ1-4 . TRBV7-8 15 CASSLVGGTNEKLFF TGTGCCAGCAGCTTAGTCGGGGGGACTAATGAAAAACTGTTTTTT
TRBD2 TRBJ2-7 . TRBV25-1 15 CASSLRLAGTYEQYF TGTGCCAGCAGTCTTAGGCTAGCGGGTACCTACGAGCAGTACTTC
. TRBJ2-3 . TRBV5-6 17 CASSLEFVRGGADTQYF TGTGCCAGCAGCTTGGAATTTGTGCGGGGCGGGGCAGATACGCAGTATTTT
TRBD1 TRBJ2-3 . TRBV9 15 CASSARDREADTQYF TGTGCCAGCAGTGCCCGGGACAGGGAGGCAGATACGCAGTATTTT
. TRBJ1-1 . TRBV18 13 CASSPGQNTEAFF TGTGCCAGCTCACCGGGCCAGAACACTGAAGCTTTCTTT
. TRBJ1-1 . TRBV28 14 CASSLTVRNTEAFF TGTGCCAGCAGTTTGACAGTTAGGAACACTGAAGCTTTCTTT
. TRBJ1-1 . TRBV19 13 CASMTTGNTEAFF TGTGCCAGTATGACCACAGGGAACACTGAAGCTTTCTTT
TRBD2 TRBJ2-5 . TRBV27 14 CASAGTSEQETQYF TGTGCCAGCGCGGGGACTAGCGAACAAGAGACCCAGTACTTC
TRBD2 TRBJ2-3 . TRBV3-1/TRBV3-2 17 CASSQDQLAGVKDTQYF TGTGCCAGCAGCCAAGATCAACTAGCGGGAGTTAAAGATACGCAGTATTTT
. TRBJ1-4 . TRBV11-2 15 CASSLGTVPNEKLFF TGTGCCAGCAGCTTAGGTACAGTCCCTAATGAAAAACTGTTTTTT
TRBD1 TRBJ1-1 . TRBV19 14 CASMTGTGRPDAFF TGTGCCAGTATGACCGGGACAGGGCGTCCCGATGCTTTCTTT
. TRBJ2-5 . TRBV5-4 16 CASSSSGPGFGETQYF TGTGCCAGCAGTTCGTCGGGTCCGGGTTTTGGGGAGACCCAGTACTTC
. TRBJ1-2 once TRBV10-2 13 CASSPGQSYGYTF TGCGCCAGCAGCCCGGGACAAAGTTATGGCTACACCTTC
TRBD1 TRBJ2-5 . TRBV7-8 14 CASSVRGPQETQYF TGTGCCAGCAGCGTGAGGGGGCCCCAAGAGACCCAGTACTTC
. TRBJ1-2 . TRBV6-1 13 CASSEGQGDGYTF TGTGCCAGCAGTGAAGGGCAGGGTGATGGCTACACCTTC
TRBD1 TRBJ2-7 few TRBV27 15 CASRLTTGVLYEQYF TGTGCCAGCAGACTCACGACAGGGGTATTATACGAGCAGTACTTC
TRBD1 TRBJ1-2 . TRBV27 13 CASSRDRVYGYTF TGTGCCAGCAGTCGGGACAGGGTTTATGGCTACACCTTC
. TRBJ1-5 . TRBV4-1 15 CASSQGPPGDQPQHF TGCGCCAGCAGCCAGGGTCCCCCGGGGGATCAGCCCCAGCATTTT
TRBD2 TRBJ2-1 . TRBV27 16 CASGTWGGEATNEQFF TGTGCCAGCGGGACCTGGGGGGGGGAGGCGACCAATGAGCAGTTCTTC
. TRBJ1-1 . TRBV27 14 CASSLSGGNTEAFF TGTGCCAGCAGTTTATCGGGGGGGAACACTGAAGCTTTCTTT
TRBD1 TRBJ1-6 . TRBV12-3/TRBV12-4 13 CASSFAGQEPLHF TGTGCCAGCAGTTTCGCAGGACAGGAACCCCTCCACTTT
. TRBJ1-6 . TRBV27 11 CASRGGSPLHF TGTGCCAGCAGAGGAGGTTCACCCCTCCACTTT
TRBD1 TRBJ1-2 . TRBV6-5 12 CASRQGGEGYTF TGTGCCAGCAGACAGGGGGGAGAGGGCTACACCTTC
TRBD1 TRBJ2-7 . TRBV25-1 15 CASSAATGLRYEQYF TGTGCCAGCAGTGCTGCGACAGGGTTGCGCTACGAGCAGTACTTC
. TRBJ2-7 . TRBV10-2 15 CASARPGDSSYEQYF TGCGCCAGCGCCCGCCCGGGAGATAGCTCCTACGAGCAGTACTTC
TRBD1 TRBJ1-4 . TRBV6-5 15 CASSYSDRGPPKLFF TGTGCCAGCAGTTACTCGGACAGGGGGCCTCCAAAACTGTTTTTT
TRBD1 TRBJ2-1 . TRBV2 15 CASSSWGQGGNEQFF TGTGCCAGCAGCTCGTGGGGACAGGGGGGGAATGAGCAGTTCTTC
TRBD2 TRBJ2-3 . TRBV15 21 CATSRSQDASLADAELDTQYF TGTGCCACCAGCAGATCCCAGGACGCCTCTCTAGCGGACGCTGAGTTAGATACGCAGTATTTT
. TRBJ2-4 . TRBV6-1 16 CASSEGGYLYGNIQYF TGTGCCAGCAGTGAAGGAGGGTACCTGTATGGAAACATTCAGTACTTC
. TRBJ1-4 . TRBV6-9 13 CASNGRGREKLFF TGTGCCAGCAATGGCAGGGGTAGGGAAAAACTGTTTTTT
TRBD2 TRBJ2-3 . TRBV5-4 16 CASSPNRGLVADTQYF TGTGCCAGCAGCCCGAACCGGGGACTAGTGGCAGATACGCAGTATTTT
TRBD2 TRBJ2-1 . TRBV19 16 CASSIPSGRALGEQFF TGTGCCAGTAGTATTCCGAGCGGGAGGGCCCTCGGTGAGCAGTTCTTC
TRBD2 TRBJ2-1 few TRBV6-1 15 CASSVAGDLYNEQFF TGTGCCAGCAGTGTAGCGGGAGATCTCTACAATGAGCAGTTCTTC
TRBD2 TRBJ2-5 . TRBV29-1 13 CSVVTSGEETQYF TGCAGCGTTGTAACTAGCGGGGAAGAGACCCAGTACTTC
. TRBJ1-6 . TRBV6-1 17 CASSEKGSGAANSPLHF TGTGCCAGCAGTGAAAAAGGGTCTGGGGCCGCAAATTCACCCCTCCACTTT
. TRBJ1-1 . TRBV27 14 CASSLFRGNTEAFF TGTGCCAGCAGTTTATTTCGAGGGAACACTGAAGCTTTCTTT
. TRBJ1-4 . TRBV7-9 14 CASSSGTGREKLFF TGTGCCAGCAGCTCAGGAACAGGGCGCGAAAAACTGTTTTTT
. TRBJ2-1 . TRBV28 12 CASTTPNEGQFF TGTGCCAGCACGACACCGAATGAAGGGCAGTTCTTC
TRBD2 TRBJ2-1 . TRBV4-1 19 CASSQGVPTSGSIYNEQFF TGCGCCAGCAGCCAAGGGGTCCCGACTAGCGGGAGCATCTACAATGAGCAGTTCTTC
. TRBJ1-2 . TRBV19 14 CASREGGSNYGYTF TGTGCCAGCAGGGAGGGGGGTTCTAACTATGGCTACACCTTC
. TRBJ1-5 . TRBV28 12 CASSLDYQPQHF TGTGCCAGCAGTTTAGACTATCAGCCCCAGCATTTT
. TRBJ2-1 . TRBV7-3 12 CASSLGPGEQFF TGTGCCAGCAGCTTAGGTCCGGGAGAGCAGTTCTTC
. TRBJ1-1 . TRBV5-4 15 CASSLGGFSNTEAFF TGTGCCAGCAGCTTGGGCGGGTTCTCGAACACTGAAGCTTTCTTT
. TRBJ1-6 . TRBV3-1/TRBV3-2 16 CASSQVSTASNSPLHF TGTGCCAGCAGCCAAGTCTCAACAGCTTCTAATTCACCCCTCCACTTT
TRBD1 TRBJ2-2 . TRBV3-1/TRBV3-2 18 CASSPTGTGAANTGELFF TGTGCCAGCAGCCCAACCGGGACAGGGGCGGCGAACACCGGGGAGCTGTTTTTT
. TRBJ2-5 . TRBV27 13 CASSFRPQETQYF TGTGCCAGCAGTTTCAGGCCCCAAGAGACCCAGTACTTC
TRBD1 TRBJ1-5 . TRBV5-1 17 CASSPTGTGGRDQPQHF TGCGCCAGCAGCCCTACCGGGACAGGGGGGAGGGATCAGCCCCAGCATTTT
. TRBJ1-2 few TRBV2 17 CASSEFPSPRAGYGYTF TGTGCCAGCAGTGAATTCCCATCCCCCAGGGCGGGGTATGGCTACACCTTC
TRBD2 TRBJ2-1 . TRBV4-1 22 CASSQDRKPGLGALGAYNEQFF TGCGCCAGCAGCCAAGACAGAAAACCGGGACTAGGGGCCTTGGGGGCCTACAATGAGCAGTTCTTC
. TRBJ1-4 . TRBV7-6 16 CASGPPGMATNEKLFF TGTGCCAGCGGCCCCCCAGGGATGGCAACTAATGAAAAACTGTTTTTT
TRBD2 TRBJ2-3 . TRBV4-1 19 CASSPLVSGTPRSTDTQYF TGCGCCAGCAGCCCCTTAGTCAGCGGGACCCCGAGAAGCACAGATACGCAGTATTTT
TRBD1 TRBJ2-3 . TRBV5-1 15 CASSAGDSYTDTQYF TGCGCCAGCAGCGCTGGGGACAGTTACACAGATACGCAGTATTTT
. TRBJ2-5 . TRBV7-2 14 CASSLAGGRETQYF TGTGCCAGCAGCTTAGCGGGAGGACGGGAGACCCAGTACTTC
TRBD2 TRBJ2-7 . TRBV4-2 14 CASSQLAGGHEQYF TGTGCCAGCAGCCAACTAGCGGGAGGACACGAGCAGTACTTC
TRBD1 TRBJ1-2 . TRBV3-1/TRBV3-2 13 CASTPGQTYGYTF TGTGCCAGCACCCCGGGACAGACATATGGCTACACCTTC
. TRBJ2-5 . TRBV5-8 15 CASSLYLPGQETQYF TGTGCCAGCAGCTTGTACCTTCCGGGGCAAGAGACCCAGTACTTC
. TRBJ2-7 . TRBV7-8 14 CASSTRTGSYEQYF TGTGCCAGCAGCACCCGGACTGGCTCCTACGAGCAGTACTTC